One sample yielded the 26 T cell receptor beta chains listed below, sequenced in a study of blood T cell repertoires in COVID-19. TCRdb's copy holds only in-frame clones and misses some; the assay was immunoSEQ multiplex PCR. Here the sample spans fewer than 350,000 clones, about 87% being singletons. Sequencing was done on a sample of peripheral blood. The source of these receptors is a woman between 25 and 40 years old with COVID-19, enrolled during active disease.

The V call is TRBV10-3, the J call TRBJ2-3; 12 bases are shared with TRBD1. CDR1 and CDR2 (germline): ENHRY, SYGVKD. V lost 3 bases and J lost 5; bases outside the gene matches: 6. The CDR3 is 16 residues long. The DNA of the CDR3 is TGTGCCATCAGTGATGCGGGACAGGGGGCTGGAGATACGCAGTATTTT. Encoded protein: CAISDAGQGAGDTQYF.

This chain joins TRBV29-1 and TRBJ2-7; 7 nucleotides agree with TRBD1. In germline, CDR1 is SQVTM, CDR2 ANQGSEA. V was pared by 7 bases and J by 0 bases, with 6 bases of the junction left unmatched. This CDR3 contains 13 residues. This chain's CDR3 is CSATGASSYEQYV. The DNA of the CDR3 is TGCAGCGCAACAGGGGCTAGCTCCTACGAGCAGTACGTC.

To note about this clone: A junction end diverges from the germline sequence, so it may reflect a read error. The V call is TRBV4-1, the J call TRBJ1-5, with a weak D call TRBD1 (6 bases). The CDR3 totals 16 residues. Looked up from germline, CDR1 is MGHRA and CDR2 is YSYEKL. The CDR3 sequence: CASSQATTGPNRPQHF. The CDR3, as DNA: TGCGCCAGCAGCCAAGCGACGACAGGCCCTAATCGGCCCCAGCATTTT.

V is TRBV19 and J is TRBJ1-6, with TRBD1 as a possible D gene (5 bases). CDR3 length equals 13 residues. The germline V gene encodes CDR1 LNHDA and CDR2 SQIVND (reference sequence). V lost 8 bases and J lost 13, with 18 bases in between. This chain's CDR3 is CASAVGAGSPLHF. In DNA, the CDR3 is TGTGCCAGTGCCGTTGGGGCTGGGTCGCCCCTCCACTTT.

The CDR3 loop is CASSGTRNQPQHF. CDR3 DNA sequence: TGTGCCAGCAGCGGGACTCGGAATCAGCCCCAGCATTTT. The rearrangement joins TRBV27 to TRBJ1-5; perhaps TRBD1 as D (5 bases). The ends were cut back, 6 bases at V and 4 bases at J, with 10 bases in the middle. CDR1 and CDR2 from the germline V gene are MNHEY and SMNVEV (reference sequence). This CDR3 has 13 residues.

This chain connects TRBV6-5 to TRBJ1-4; 9 bases line up with TRBD1. The CDR3 extends over 14 amino acids. With V trimmed by 8 bases and J by 8 bases, 9 bases remained unmatched. Per germline, CDR1 MNHEY and CDR2 SVGAGI. The CDR3 DNA reads TGTGCCAGCCCAAGGACAGGGGCGAGAGAAAAACTGTTTTTT. Amino acid sequence: CASPRTGAREKLFF.

This clone occurred a few times. Within the sample, other DNA sequences also encode this same CDR3. This chain uses TRBV27 with TRBJ1-1; the D gene is possibly TRBD1 (5 bases). Germline-derived CDR1 and CDR2 are MNHEY and SMNVEV (reference sequence). There are 13 residues in the CDR3. Trimming cost V 2 bases and J 3 bases, with 7 bases left between them. CDR3 amino acids: CASSLQGHTEAFF. The DNA of the CDR3 is TGTGCCAGCAGTTTACAGGGCCACACTGAAGCTTTCTTT.

The CDR3 loop is CASSQGGVGYTF. The CDR3 DNA sequence: TGTGCCAGTAGTCAGGGGGGAGTTGGCTACACCTTC. This chain joins TRBV19 and TRBJ1-2, with 7 nucleotides matching TRBD1. J gave up 7 bases and V 5 bases, and 4 bases lay outside the gene matches. The CDR3 runs to 12 residues. Germline V gene sequence: CDR1 LNHDA, CDR2 SQIVND (reference sequence).

The chain links TRBV7-9 to TRBJ2-2; 7 nucleotides line up with TRBD2. Trimming at V came to 5 bases and at J to 7 bases, leaving 10 bases not matched to a gene. Germline V lookup: CDR1 SEHNR, CDR2 FQNEAQ (reference sequence). This CDR3 region has 15 residues. The CDR3 bases are TGTGCCAGCAGCCCTGACCCGGGGGGTAGCGGGGAGCTGTTTTTT. Translating it yields CASSPDPGGSGELFF.

The chain recombines TRBV6-5 with TRBJ1-2; D call uncertain. The CDR3 runs to 15 residues. Germline CDR1 reads MNHEY; CDR2 reads SVGAGI. Deletions cut 6 bases from V and 4 bases from J, with 18 bases between. The CDR3 sequence: CASSDGGGGSYGYTF. CDR3 nucleotides: TGTGCCAGCAGCGACGGAGGTGGAGGGTCCTATGGCTACACCTTC.

The chain carries TRBV7-3 and TRBJ2-7; tentative D call: TRBD2 (6 bases). V lost 5 bases and J 7 bases, leaving 15 bases between the germline ends. Germline assignment: CDR1 SGHTA and CDR2 FQGTGA. There are 13 residues in the CDR3. CDR3 protein: CASSPMGGSEQYF. The CDR3 DNA reads as TGTGCCAGCAGCCCCATGGGAGGCTCGGAGCAGTACTTC.

Notes on this clone: Additional DNA sequences in this sample encode the identical CDR3. The rearrangement joins TRBV5-1 to TRBJ1-1; D uncertain. Trimming cost V 4 bases and J 0 bases, with 13 bases left between them. There are 15 residues in the CDR3. Per germline, CDR1 SGHRS and CDR2 YFSETQ. Written as DNA, the CDR3 is TGCGCCAGCAGCCTGGAGCCCCGGTTGAACACTGAAGCTTTCTTT. Residues: CASSLEPRLNTEAFF.

The rearrangement links TRBV4-1 to TRBJ1-4; D ambiguous. Trimming removed 2 bases from V and 3 bases from J, with 13 bases in between. The CDR3 extends over 16 amino acids. Germline V CDR1 and CDR2: MGHRA, YSYEKL. CDR3: CASSQTGFGANEKLFF. The CDR3 DNA reads as TGCGCCAGCAGCCAAACGGGATTTGGAGCTAATGAAAAACTGTTTTTT.

V usage is TRBV7-9 and J usage is TRBJ2-7, with 10 positions matching TRBD1. The CDR3 covers 14 residues. Germline V gene data show CDR1 as SEHNR and CDR2 as FQNEAQ (reference sequence). With V trimmed by 3 bases and J by 5 bases, 4 bases remained unmatched. CDR3 sequence reads: CASSFRDRGHEQYF. The CDR3 coding sequence is TGTGCCAGCAGCTTCCGGGACAGGGGCCACGAGCAGTACTTC.

The CDR3 DNA reads as TGTGCCAGTAGTATCGGGACTAGGTCCTACAATGAGCAGTTCTTC. It yields the protein CASSIGTRSYNEQFF. The chain combines TRBV19 with TRBJ2-1; 8 nucleotides match TRBD2. The CDR3 runs to 15 residues. The V gene's germline CDR1 is LNHDA and CDR2 SQIVND (reference sequence). V gave up 3 bases and J gave up 1 base; unmatched junction bases: 2.

The chain is built from TRBV3-1 (or the pseudogene TRBV3-2) and TRBJ1-6; TRBD1 might be the D (6 bases). Germline-derived CDR1 and CDR2 are LGHDT and YNNKEL (reference sequence). The CDR3 runs 16 residues. The V gene lost 2 bases and the J gene lost 6 bases, with 14 bases spanning the gap. The CDR3 reads CASSQTMGHLNSPLHF. In nucleotides, the CDR3 is TGTGCCAGCAGCCAAACAATGGGACATCTTAATTCACCCCTCCACTTT.

The count of this clone is one. The CDR3 coding sequence is TGTGCTAGTGGTTATGGTACAACGAACACCGGGGAGCTGTTTTTT. This encodes CASGYGTTNTGELFF. The V and J genes are TRBV12-5 and TRBJ2-2, with no clear D. The CDR3 is 15 amino acids. Germline V gives CDR1 LGHNT, CDR2 FRNRAP. The V end lost 4 bases, the J end lost 0 bases, and 9 bases lay between the germline ends.

V is TRBV11-2 and J is TRBJ2-5; 7 nucleotides line up with TRBD2. CDR1 SGHAT and CDR2 FQNNGV come from the germline V gene. The CDR3 length is 14 residues. Trimming cost V 1 base and J 7 bases; bases outside gene matches: 6. Here the CDR3 reads CASSLGLGGWTQYF. CDR3 DNA: TGTGCCAGCAGCTTAGGTCTGGGGGGGTGGACCCAGTACTTC.

The chain carries TRBV5-1 and TRBJ1-1, with D uncertain. V was pared by 1 base and J by 0 bases, with 10 bases between. This CDR3 comprises 15 residues. Germline V gives CDR1 SGHRS, CDR2 YFSETQ. CDR3 bases: TGCGCCAGCAGCTTGAACACCTTAATGAACACTGAAGCTTTCTTT. Encoded protein: CASSLNTLMNTEAFF.

This chain joins TRBV19 and TRBJ1-1; D remains ambiguous. Germline loops: CDR1 LNHDA, CDR2 SQIVND (reference sequence). The CDR3 loop spans 18 amino acids. Trimming cost V 3 bases and J 5 bases, with 25 bases left between them. The CDR3 DNA is TGTGCCAGTAGTATCTTCGGGTGGTCACCAATCATCGGGACTGAAGCTTTCTTT. Protein sequence: CASSIFGWSPIIGTEAFF.

The rearrangement links TRBV15 to TRBJ2-3; 10 positions match TRBD1. J was trimmed by 6 bases and V by 3 bases; bases with no gene match: 6. The V gene's germline CDR1 is LNHNV and CDR2 YYDKDF (reference sequence). CDR3 length: 15 residues. The CDR3 sequence is CATSRDRGASDTQYF. For the CDR3, the DNA is TGTGCCACCAGCAGGGACAGGGGGGCGTCGGATACGCAGTATTTT.

CDR3 nucleotides: TGTGCCAGCAGTCTCTCGGACATGGGAGCTTTCTTT. Translated, it gives CASSLSDMGAFF. The genes are TRBV28 and TRBJ1-1; a possible D gene is TRBD1 (5 bases). The V end was cut by 5 bases, the J end by 10 bases, with 14 bases between. Looked up from germline, CDR1 is MDHEN and CDR2 is SYDVKM. The CDR3 length is 12 residues.

The V gene is TRBV7-2, the J gene TRBJ2-5, with D unresolved. Trimming took off 2 bases at V and 2 bases at J, with 6 bases between the two ends. The germline V gene encodes CDR1 SGHTA and CDR2 FQGNSA. This CDR3 is 13 amino acids long. This CDR3 reads CASSLSPQETQYF. The CDR3 bases are TGTGCCAGCAGCTTATCCCCACAAGAGACCCAGTACTTC.

This chain joins TRBV9 and TRBJ1-2; unclear D gene. Per the germline V gene, CDR1 is SGDLS and CDR2 is YYNGEE. Trimming pared 2 bases from V and 0 bases from J, leaving 2 bases between. This CDR3 is built from 12 residues. CDR3 in DNA: TGTGCCAGCAGCGTCTCTAACTATGGCTACACCTTC. Its translation: CASSVSNYGYTF. The variable domain in full, completed from reference TRBV9 and TRBJ1-2, reads DSGVTQTPKHLITATGQRVTLRCSPRSGDLSVYWYQQSLDQGLQFLIQYYNGEERAKGNILERFSAQQFPDLHSELNLSSLELGDSALYFCASSVSNYGYTFGSGTRLTVV.

The rearrangement joins TRBV5-4 to TRBJ1-2; possibly TRBD1 for D (5 bases). Germline assignment: CDR1 SGHNT and CDR2 YYREEE (reference sequence). The length of the CDR3 is 14 residues. V was cut by 5 bases and J by 7 bases, with 18 bases left in between. CDR3 sequence (DNA): TGTGCCAGCAGGGAGTGGGGCCTGAGGAGTGGCTACACCTTC. It specifies CASREWGLRSGYTF. The full variable domain, in which reference TRBV5-4 and TRBJ1-2 provide the parts outside the CDR3, is ETGVTQSPTHLIKTRGQQVTLRCSSQSGHNTVSWYQQALGQGPQFIFQYYREEENGRGNFPPRFSGLQFPNYSSELNVNALELDDSALYLCASREWGLRSGYTFGSGTRLTVV.

This rearrangement joins TRBV19 to TRBJ1-2; no clear D. The CDR3 length is 12 residues. Trimming shortened V by 5 bases and J by 2 bases, and 6 bases separated the two germline ends. The germline gives CDR1 LNHDA, CDR2 SQIVND (reference sequence). The chain's CDR3 is CASSSRNYGYTF. The CDR3 DNA reads TGTGCCAGTAGTTCCAGGAACTATGGCTACACCTTC. Looking up the rest from reference TRBV19 and TRBJ1-2 gives the full variable domain: DGGITQSPKYLFRKEGQNVTLSCEQNLNHDAMYWYRQDPGQGLRLIYYSQIVNDFQKGDIAEGYSVSREKKESFPLTVTSAQKNPTAFYLCASSSRNYGYTFGSGTRLTVV.